Each of the 11 T cell receptor beta chains below was sequenced from the same sample in a study of CD8+CD57+ T cells in acquired aplastic anemia. TCR beta VDJ and CDR3 profiles were obtained from a genomic DNA template. A single record per CDR3 protein comes from TCRdb applying MiXCR to the reads. This sample carries a few hundred thousand distinct CDR3 sequences, 34% of them seen once, and the ten largest clones take approximately 1.2%. The sample taken for sequencing was sorted CD4+, CD8+, or CD8+CD57+ T cells (not recorded which) from PBMCs. Source of these receptors: a human donor in good health, serving as a control.

Comments on this clonotype: A much larger clone lies one base from this, so it may be a read error. The chain is built from TRBV2 and TRBJ2-1; TRBD2 matches 10 bases. The germline CDR1 and CDR2 sequences are SNHLY and FYNNEI. The CDR3 sequence is 16 residues long. J was trimmed by 8 bases and V by 2 bases; bases with no gene match: 9. CDR3 bases: TGTGCCAGCAGTGAATGGAATACTAGCGGGAAATATGAGCAGTTCTTC. The encoded protein is CASSEWNTSGKYEQFF.

Notes on this clonotype: With a much larger clone just one base away, this may be a read error. The chain has TRBV20-1 and TRBJ2-5, with D tentatively TRBD2 (5 bases). Germline CDR1 is DFQATT and CDR2 is SNEGSKA (reference sequence). CDR3 length: 14 amino acids. Trimming left V 5 bases short and J 4 bases short, with 17 bases between. CDR3 sequence reads: CSAQYLIRGETQYF. The DNA for the CDR3 is TGCAGTGCTCAGTACTTAATTCGGGGAGAGACCCAGTACTTC.

Note on this clonotype: This may stem from a read error, because a much larger clone lies one nucleotide away. J is TRBJ2-1 and V is TRBV15, with 8 positions matching TRBD2. The germline CDR1 and CDR2 sequences are LNHNV and YYDKDF (reference sequence). The CDR3 spans 15 residues. CDR3 in amino acids: CATSRDGGAYNEQLF. The CDR3 region has the DNA TGTGCCACCAGCAGAGACGGGGGGGCCTACAATGAGCAGCTCTTC. Looking up the rest from reference TRBV15 and TRBJ2-1 gives the full variable domain: DAMVIQNPRYQVTQFGKPVTLSCSQTLNHNVMYWYQQKSSQAPKLLFHYYDKDFNNEADTPDNFQSRRPNTSFCFLDIRSPGLGDTAMYLCATSRDGGAYNEQLFGPGTRLTVL.

This clonotype was picked up many times. This chain joins TRBV19 and TRBJ2-2; D remains ambiguous. This CDR3 comprises 13 residues. V lost 7 bases and J 2 bases, leaving 8 bases between the germline ends. CDR1 and CDR2 (germline): LNHDA, SQIVND (reference sequence). DNA of the CDR3: TGTGCCAGTACTACATATAACACCGGGGAGCTGTTTTTT. Its translation is CASTTYNTGELFF.

As to this clonotype: A much larger clone lies a single base off, so this may be a read error. The CDR3 does not close with the conserved phenylalanine or tryptophan, likely indicating a read error. The chain has TRBV4-2 and TRBJ1-1; D not resolved. The germline gives CDR1 LGHNA, CDR2 YNFKEQ. Trimming took 1 base from V and 7 from J, leaving 10 bases between them. The CDR3 has 13 amino acids. The CDR3 DNA reads TGTGCCAGCAGCCAAGGTCCTTGGAGTGAAGCTTTCCTT. Protein sequence: CASSQGPWSEAFL.

This chain links TRBV24-1 with TRBJ2-5, with TRBD2 identical over 9 bases. V shed 12 bases, J shed 2 bases, and the junction held 15 bases outside the gene matches. The germline CDR1 and CDR2 sequences are KGHDR and SFDVKD. This CDR3 has 16 amino acids. Here the CDR3 reads CAPVWVSGGSQETQYF. CDR3 DNA: TGTGCCCCGGTCTGGGTTAGCGGGGGTTCACAAGAGACCCAGTACTTC.

This clonotype occurred many times. This rearrangement joins TRBV7-9 to TRBJ1-3; D not resolved. The CDR3 covers 13 residues. V gave up 2 bases and J gave up 1 base, with 3 bases separating them. Germline V lookup: CDR1 SEHNR, CDR2 FQNEAQ (reference sequence). The CDR3 loop is CASSLISGNTIYF. In DNA form, the CDR3 reads TGTGCCAGCAGCTTAATTTCTGGAAACACCATATATTTT.

This chain links TRBV10-3 with TRBJ2-7; no clear D. This CDR3 contains 15 residues. Trimming shortened V by 4 bases and J by 0 bases, and 13 bases separated the two germline ends. Germline CDR1 and CDR2: ENHRY and SYGVKD. In DNA, the CDR3 is TGTGCCATCAGTGTAGGCACCGCAAACTCCTACGAGCAGTACTTC. It codes for CAISVGTANSYEQYF.

The V gene is TRBV18, the J gene TRBJ1-1; unclear D gene. The germline V and J ends were trimmed by 5 bases and 3 bases, with 16 bases remaining between them. From germline, CDR1 is KGHSH and CDR2 LQKENI. This CDR3 has 15 amino acids. CDR3 amino acids: CASSSAGLLDTEAFF. CDR3 DNA sequence: TGTGCCAGCTCATCCGCAGGACTTCTTGACACTGAAGCTTTCTTT.

A word on this clonotype: A much larger clone differs from this one at a single base, so this may be a read error. The rearrangement joins TRBV7-6 to TRBJ2-5, with a weak D call TRBD1 (5 bases). The V gene lost 3 bases and the J gene lost 7 bases, with 9 bases spanning the gap. The germline gives CDR1 SGHVS, CDR2 FNYEAQ. The CDR3 consists of 12 residues. The CDR3 nucleotides read TGTGCCAGCAGCTTGGGGCTTGGGACCCAGTACTTC. It translates to CASSLGLGTQYF.

This rearrangement joins TRBV2 to TRBJ1-1; 7 bases map to TRBD1. With V trimmed by 6 bases and J by 6 bases, 7 bases remained unmatched. The germline V gene has CDR1 SNHLY and CDR2 FYNNEI. The CDR3 runs to 13 residues. The CDR3 DNA follows: TGTGCCAGCAGCGTAGACAGGGCCGCTGAAGCTTTCTTT. Amino acids: CASSVDRAAEAFF. The whole variable domain, remainder taken from reference TRBV2 and TRBJ1-1, is EPEVTQTPSHQVTQMGQEVILRCVPISNHLYFYWYRQILGQKVEFLVSFYNNEISEKSEIFDDQFSVERPDGSNFTLKIRSTKLEDSAMYFCASSVDRAAEAFFGQGTRLTVV.